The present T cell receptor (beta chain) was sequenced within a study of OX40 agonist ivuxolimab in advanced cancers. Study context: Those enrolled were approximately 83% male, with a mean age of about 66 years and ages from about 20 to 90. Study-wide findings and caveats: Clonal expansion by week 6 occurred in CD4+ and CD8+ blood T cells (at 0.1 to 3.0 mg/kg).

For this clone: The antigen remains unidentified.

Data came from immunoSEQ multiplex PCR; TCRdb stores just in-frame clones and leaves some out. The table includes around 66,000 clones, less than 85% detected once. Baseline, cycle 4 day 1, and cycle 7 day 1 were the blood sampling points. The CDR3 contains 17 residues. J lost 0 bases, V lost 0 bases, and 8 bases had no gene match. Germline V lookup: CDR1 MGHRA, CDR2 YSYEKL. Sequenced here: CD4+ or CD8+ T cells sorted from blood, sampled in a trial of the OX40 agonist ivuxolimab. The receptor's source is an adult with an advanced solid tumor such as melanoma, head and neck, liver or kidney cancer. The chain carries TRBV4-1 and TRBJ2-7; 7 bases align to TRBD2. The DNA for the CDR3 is TGCGCCAGCAGCCAAGATTCCTGGACTAGACGCTCCTACGAGCAGTACTTC. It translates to CASSQDSWTRRSYEQYF.